The T cell receptor (beta chain) under discussion was sequenced for a study of T cell responses to AZD1222 COVID-19 vaccine. Produced via immunoSEQ multiplex PCR; TCRdb's table is partial and in-frame only. Among more than 95,000 clones listed, around 91% were seen once. This TCR came from an adult in good health. The sequencing here drew on peripheral blood, taken on day 0 of AZD1222 vaccination.

CDR3 in DNA: TGTGCCTGGAGTCCCGGGACAGGGGGAGACGAGCAGTACTTC. The encoded protein is CAWSPGTGGDEQYF. The rearrangement links TRBV30 to TRBJ2-7, with TRBD1 matching 11 bases. The germline CDR1 and CDR2 sequences are GTSNPN and SVGIG (reference sequence). J lost 5 bases, V lost 2 bases, and 5 bases had no gene match. The CDR3 runs to 14 residues.